This is a list of T cell receptor beta chains from one sample in a study of blood T cell repertoires in COVID-19. The repertoire was sequenced with immunoSEQ multiplex PCR; TCRdb's copy has only in-frame clones and lacks some. Among some 150,000 clones listed, about 86% were seen once. The sequenced material came from peripheral blood. These receptors were collected from a woman aged 55-70 years with acute or convalescent COVID-19. Each CDR3 is given with its conserved first and last residue. The D gene is left open where the match is weak. The size field is filled for only some rows; it gives once, few, many or a size class.

v_call	j_call	d_call	clone_size	cdr3_aa	cdr3_nt
TRBV28	TRBJ1-6	TRBD1	.	CASSLDRGLRNSPLHF	TGTGCCAGCAGTTTAGACAGGGGGCTGAGGAATTCACCCCTCCACTTT
TRBV4-3	TRBJ2-7	.	few	CASSQGSGAGGSYEQYF	TGCGCCAGCAGCCAAGGATCCGGGGCAGGGGGGAGCTACGAGCAGTACTTC
TRBV28	TRBJ2-2	.	.	CASRDLRRELFF	TGTGCCAGCAGAGACTTGAGGCGGGAGCTGTTTTTT
TRBV3-1/TRBV3-2	TRBJ2-3	TRBD1	.	CASSQDSGGTTQYF	TGTGCCAGCAGCCAAGATTCAGGGGGTACTACGCAGTATTTT
TRBV4-1	TRBJ1-2	.	.	CASSTTGGDGYTF	TGCGCCAGCAGCACCACCGGGGGGGATGGCTACACCTTC
TRBV3-1/TRBV3-2	TRBJ2-7	TRBD1	.	CASSPTGGRYEQYF	TGTGCCAGCAGCCCGACAGGGGGCCGCTACGAGCAGTACTTC
TRBV7-9	TRBJ1-1	.	.	CASSQPGRLSTEAFF	TGTGCCAGCAGCCAGCCCGGCAGGTTAAGCACTGAAGCTTTCTTT
TRBV18	TRBJ1-3	.	.	CASSPGQAGNTIYF	TGTGCCAGCTCACCAGGGCAAGCTGGAAACACCATATATTTT
TRBV6-2/TRBV6-3	TRBJ1-1	TRBD1	.	CASSYLDREEGAFF	TGTGCCAGCAGTTACCTGGACAGGGAGGAAGGGGCTTTCTTT
TRBV11-3	TRBJ2-7	.	.	CASSFRSGSSYEQYF	TGTGCCAGCAGCTTCCGGAGCGGAAGCTCCTACGAGCAGTACTTC
TRBV7-7	TRBJ2-1	.	once	CASSLDTGPYNEQFF	TGTGCTAGCAGCTTAGATACAGGCCCGTACAATGAGCAGTTCTTC
TRBV6-2/TRBV6-3	TRBJ1-5	.	.	CASSYETGHRYQPQHF	TGTGCCAGCAGTTATGAAACTGGACACCGGTATCAGCCCCAGCATTTT
TRBV5-1	TRBJ1-1	.	.	CASSVQGLDTEAFF	TGCGCCAGCAGCGTACAGGGATTGGACACTGAAGCTTTCTTT
TRBV6-1	TRBJ1-4	.	.	CASSEGLQGTTNEKLFF	TGTGCCAGCAGTGAAGGTTTACAGGGAACAACTAATGAAAAACTGTTTTTT
TRBV7-9	TRBJ1-5	.	.	CASSPGELLGNQPQHF	TGTGCCAGTTCGCCAGGGGAACTGCTGGGGAATCAGCCCCAGCATTTT
TRBV28	TRBJ1-1	.	.	CASRTAGENTEAFF	TGTGCCAGCAGGACTGCGGGGGAGAACACTGAAGCTTTCTTT
TRBV6-5	TRBJ2-7	TRBD1	.	CASIDVGTGLYEQYF	TGTGCCAGCATCGACGTAGGGACAGGGTTGTACGAGCAGTACTTC
TRBV28	TRBJ2-2	.	.	CASLPGQNTGELFF	TGTGCCAGTCTTCCGGGACAGAACACCGGGGAGCTGTTTTTT
TRBV5-5	TRBJ1-2	.	.	CASSPATGPNYGYTF	TGTGCCAGCAGCCCCGCGACAGGCCCGAACTATGGCTACACCTTC
TRBV7-7	TRBJ2-1	TRBD2	.	CASSSGPGLAYNEQFF	TGTGCTAGCAGCTCTGGACCGGGACTAGCCTACAATGAGCAGTTCTTC
TRBV18	TRBJ2-3	TRBD2	.	CASSLVAGSTDTQYF	TGTGCCAGCTCACTGGTAGCGGGGAGCACAGATACGCAGTATTTT
TRBV6-5	TRBJ1-1	TRBD1	.	CASRRDSAFTEAFF	TGTGCCAGCAGACGGGACAGTGCCTTCACTGAAGCTTTCTTT
TRBV4-1	TRBJ1-1	.	.	CASSLLLEGSEAFF	TGCGCCAGCAGCCTTCTACTTGAGGGTTCTGAAGCTTTCTTT
TRBV4-3	TRBJ2-1	TRBD2	.	CASSQELTSGGQSSYNEQFF	TGCGCCAGCAGCCAAGAATTAACTAGCGGGGGTCAGAGCTCCTACAATGAGCAGTTCTTC
TRBV5-5	TRBJ1-1	.	.	CASSPFGSSNTEAFF	TGTGCCAGCAGCCCTTTCGGGAGTTCGAACACTGAAGCTTTCTTT
TRBV16	TRBJ2-7	TRBD1	.	CASSQWGQGDKKQYF	TGTGCCAGCAGCCAATGGGGACAGGGGGATAAGAAGCAGTACTTC
TRBV4-2	TRBJ1-3	TRBD1	.	CASSHPGQGNTIYF	TGTGCCAGCAGCCACCCGGGACAGGGAAACACCATATATTTT
TRBV5-1	TRBJ2-2	.	few	CASSWGPTGEGTGELFF	TGCGCCAGCAGCTGGGGACCGACAGGGGAGGGCACCGGGGAGCTGTTTTTT
TRBV5-1	TRBJ2-7	.	.	CASSPQGSYEQYF	TGCGCCAGCAGCCCGCAGGGCTCTTACGAGCAGTACTTC
TRBV5-1	TRBJ2-7	.	.	CASSLTGVGYEQYF	TGCGCCAGCAGCTTGACAGGTGTGGGCTACGAGCAGTACTTC
TRBV28	TRBJ1-1	.	once	CASRAPGYTEAFF	TGTGCCAGCAGGGCCCCAGGGTACACTGAAGCTTTCTTT
TRBV19	TRBJ1-1	TRBD1	.	CASSVTGGITEAFF	TGTGCCAGTAGTGTCACAGGGGGCATCACTGAAGCTTTCTTT
TRBV19	TRBJ1-5	.	.	CASSRQVNQPQHF	TGTGCCAGTAGCCGACAGGTGAATCAGCCCCAGCATTTT
TRBV21-1	TRBJ1-1	.	.	CASSKEFDSPSTEAFF	TGTGCCAGCAGCAAGGAGTTCGACAGCCCCAGCACTGAAGCTTTCTTT
TRBV30	TRBJ2-1	TRBD1	once	CAWVGQGQPYNEQFF	TGTGCCTGGGTGGGACAGGGACAGCCCTACAATGAGCAGTTCTTC
TRBV7-2	TRBJ1-2	.	.	CASSLSEARGYTF	TGTGCCAGCAGCTTGTCAGAGGCGCGCGGCTACACCTTC
TRBV7-2	TRBJ1-5	.	.	CASSPYSNQPQHF	TGTGCCAGCAGTCCTTATAGCAATCAGCCCCAGCATTTT
TRBV27	TRBJ1-2	TRBD1	.	CASSSLKFRDRFGGYGYTF	TGTGCCAGCAGCTCATTAAAGTTCCGGGACAGGTTTGGGGGCTATGGCTACACCTTC
TRBV18	TRBJ1-3	TRBD1	few	CASRTGDSGNTIYF	TGTGCCAGCCGTACAGGGGACTCTGGAAACACCATATATTTT
TRBV7-9	TRBJ2-5	TRBD2	once	CASSPALAAQETQYF	TGTGCCAGCAGCCCTGCGCTAGCGGCCCAAGAGACCCAGTACTTC
TRBV29-1	TRBJ1-1	.	.	CSVWILGAGRTEAFF	TGCAGCGTTTGGATCTTGGGGGCGGGTCGGACTGAAGCTTTCTTT